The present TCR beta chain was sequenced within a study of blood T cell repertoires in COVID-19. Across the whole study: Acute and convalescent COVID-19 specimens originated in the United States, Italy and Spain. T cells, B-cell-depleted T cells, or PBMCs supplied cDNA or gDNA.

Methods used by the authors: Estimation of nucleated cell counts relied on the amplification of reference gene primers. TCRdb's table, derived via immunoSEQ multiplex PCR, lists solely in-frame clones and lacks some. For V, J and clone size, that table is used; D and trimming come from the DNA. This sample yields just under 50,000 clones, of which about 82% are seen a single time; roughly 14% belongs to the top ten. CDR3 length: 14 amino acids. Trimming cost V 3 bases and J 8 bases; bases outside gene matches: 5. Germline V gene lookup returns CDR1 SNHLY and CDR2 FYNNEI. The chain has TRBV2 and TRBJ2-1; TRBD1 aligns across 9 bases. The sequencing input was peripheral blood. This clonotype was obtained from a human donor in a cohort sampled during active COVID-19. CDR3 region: CASSEGQGRDEQFF. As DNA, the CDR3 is TGTGCCAGCAGTGAGGGACAGGGCCGAGATGAGCAGTTCTTC.